These T cell receptor beta chains were read from a single sample in a study of T cells in Graves' hyperthyroidism and ophthalmopathy. A single record per CDR3 protein comes from TCRdb applying MiXCR to the multiplex PCR reads. The sample records hundreds of thousands of distinct CDR3 sequences, about 14% being singletons. Sequences were obtained from blood. The source of these receptors is a woman in her 50s with Graves' ophthalmopathy. Both conserved end residues are part of each CDR3. The order of the fields is clone size, V gene, D gene, J gene, CDR3 DNA, CDR3 protein. A D gene is named only where the DNA matches it firmly. A row's size may be missing; if present it is once, few, many or a size class.

many,TRBV19,TRBD1,TRBJ2-3,TGTGCCAGTAGTGACAGGGGTTGGGATACGCAGTATTTT,CASSDRGWDTQYF
many,TRBV7-2,.,TRBJ2-5,TGTGCCAGCAGCTTAAGTTTTCGGTCGGGGACCCAGTACTTC,CASSLSFRSGTQYF
many,TRBV11-2,.,TRBJ2-2,TGTGCCAGCAGCGTAGGACTATTAACCGGGGAGCTGTTTTTT,CASSVGLLTGELFF
many,TRBV12-3/TRBV12-4,TRBD1,TRBJ1-4,TGTGCCAGCAGTGCTTGGACAGGTTTGGCTGAAAAACTGTTTTTT,CASSAWTGLAEKLFF
many,TRBV20-1,TRBD2,TRBJ2-1,TGCAGTGCTAGCCGCGGGAGCCACAATGAGCAGTTCTTC,CSASRGSHNEQFF
.,TRBV6-1,TRBD2,TRBJ2-2,TGTGCCATCGGACTAGGAACCGGGGAGCTGTTTTTT,CAIGLGTGELFF
many,TRBV7-2,.,TRBJ2-1,TGTGCCAGCAACATTAACCCGGGGCACAATGAGCAGTTCTTC,CASNINPGHNEQFF
many,TRBV20-1,.,TRBJ2-7,TGCAGTGCTAGAGAGGCTAGCGACTACTACGAGCAGTACTTC,CSAREASDYYEQYF
.,TRBV6-2/TRBV6-3,.,TRBJ2-4,TGTGCCAGCACCTACGGTGGCAGTTGGAGGATTCAGTACTTC,CASTYGGSWRIQYF
many,TRBV28,TRBD2,TRBJ2-7,TGTGCCAGCAGACCGGAGCGGGAGCCTCCCTACGAGCAGTACTTC,CASRPEREPPYEQYF
few,TRBV4-1,.,TRBJ2-5,TGCGCCAGCAGCCAAGGTGCCGGGCAAGAGACCCAGTACTTC,CASSQGAGQETQYF
many,TRBV19,.,TRBJ2-7,TGTGCCAGTAGTATGTTCGGCGGCTCCTACGAGCAGTACTTC,CASSMFGGSYEQYF
.,TRBV11-2,TRBD2,TRBJ2-5,TGTGCCAGCAGCCGACGAGGGACTAGCCAAGAGACCCAGTACTTC,CASSRRGTSQETQYF
few,TRBV6-1,.,TRBJ2-7,TGTACCAGCAGTGATAGGTACAGCTCCTACGAGCAGTACTTC,CTSSDRYSSYEQYF
.,TRBV18,.,TRBJ2-6,TGTGCCAGCTCGAAGGATGGGGTATTACTTGGGGCCAACGTCCTGACTTTC,CASSKDGVLLGANVLTF
many,TRBV14,.,TRBJ2-1,TGTGCCAGCAGCCAAGATACTCTCACAGACAATGAGCAGTTCTTC,CASSQDTLTDNEQFF
many,TRBV12-3/TRBV12-4,.,TRBJ2-1,TGTGCCAGCACCCCGCCGGAGGGAGGAGGTAATGAGCAGTTCTTC,CASTPPEGGGNEQFF
many,TRBV3-1,.,TRBJ1-1,TGTGCCAGCAGCCTCACGGCTGAGGCGGGGCCCCGTGTCACTGAAGCTTTCTTT,CASSLTAEAGPRVTEAFF
many,TRBV6-1,.,TRBJ1-6,TGTGCCAGCAGTGAGACGGGCCAGGATAATTCACCCCTCCACTTT,CASSETGQDNSPLHF
many,TRBV6-1,.,TRBJ1-1,TGTGCCAGCAGCTCTACGGGGGCGTGGACTGAAGCTTTCTTT,CASSSTGAWTEAFF
many,TRBV2,TRBD1,TRBJ2-7,TGTGCCAGCAGTGAACAGGGGGCCAACTACGAGCAGTACTTC,CASSEQGANYEQYF
many,TRBV2,.,TRBJ1-2,TGTGCCAGCAGGGGGAATATTCCGGATGGCTACACCTTC,CASRGNIPDGYTF
many,TRBV12-3/TRBV12-4,.,TRBJ1-4,TGTGCCAGCAGTTTTTGGGGGTTAGCAACTAATGAAAAACTGTTTTTT,CASSFWGLATNEKLFF
few,TRBV12-3/TRBV12-4,TRBD1,TRBJ1-1,TGTGCCAGCAGTCCCCCCCGGACAGGGGGGAACACTGAAGCTTTCTTT,CASSPPRTGGNTEAFF
many,TRBV3-1,.,TRBJ2-1,TGTGCCAGCAGCCCTACTAGGGATGAGCAGTTCTTC,CASSPTRDEQFF
.,TRBV19,TRBD2,TRBJ2-2,TGTGCCAGTAAGCGGGAGTTTCCTCCCGGGGAGCTGTTTTTT,CASKREFPPGELFF
.,TRBV9,TRBD2,TRBJ2-3,TGTGCCAGCAGCGTAGGTGGGAGGGCCCCAGATACGCAGTATTTT,CASSVGGRAPDTQYF
.,TRBV6-2/TRBV6-3,.,TRBJ2-7,TGTGCCAGCAGACCCCGGGACAACAGGCTCGAGCAGTACTTC,CASRPRDNRLEQYF
many,TRBV7-6,TRBD2,TRBJ2-2,TGTGCCAGCAGCTTAGAGAGCGGGAGGGCCAACACCGGGGAGCTGTTTTTT,CASSLESGRANTGELFF
.,TRBV4-1,.,TRBJ2-3,TGCGCCAGCAGCCCTCGGCGATTAGTGACGCAGTATTTT,CASSPRRLVTQYF
many,TRBV7-2,.,TRBJ2-3,TGCGCCAGCAGCTTGGCCGGTTCTAGCACAGATACGCAGTATTTT,CASSLAGSSTDTQYF
many,TRBV5-1,.,TRBJ2-5,TGCGCCAGCAGCTTGCTCGACAGAAGCCAAGAGACCCAGTACTTC,CASSLLDRSQETQYF
many,TRBV2,TRBD2,TRBJ2-3,TGTGCCAGCAGTTTAACCGGGACTAGCGGGAAGGATACGCAGTATTTT,CASSLTGTSGKDTQYF
once,TRBV5-1,.,TRBJ1-6,TGCGCCAGCAGCGTAGGGGGGATACCCCTCCACTTT,CASSVGGIPLHF
many,TRBV18,TRBD2,TRBJ2-7,TGTGCCAGCTCACCACTAGGGACTAGCGTCGACGAGCAGTACTTC,CASSPLGTSVDEQYF
few,TRBV24-1,TRBD2,TRBJ2-1,TGTGCCACCAGTGATTCGGGACTAGCGGGATGGTATGAGCAGTTCTTC,CATSDSGLAGWYEQFF
.,TRBV27,.,TRBJ2-3,TGTGCCAGCAGGACTATCACCACGGGGCGAACAGATACGCAGTATTTT,CASRTITTGRTDTQYF
.,TRBV5-1,TRBD2,TRBJ2-3,TGCGCCAGCAGCCCTCAAATTCTGGCGGGAGTGGGAGATACGCAGTATTTT,CASSPQILAGVGDTQYF
many,TRBV7-3,.,TRBJ2-1,TGTGCCAGCAGCCCCAATAAAAATGAGCAGTTCTTC,CASSPNKNEQFF
many,TRBV20-1,.,TRBJ2-7,TGCAGTGCTAGAGATCTAACGAGCGAGCAGTACTTC,CSARDLTSEQYF
.,TRBV28,TRBD1,TRBJ1-5,TGTGCCAGCAGGACGACAGGGAGACCTCAGCCCCAGCATTTT,CASRTTGRPQPQHF
few,TRBV4-2,TRBD1,TRBJ2-1,TGTGCCAGCAGCCAAGAGACAGGGGTCAACAATGAGCAGTTCTTC,CASSQETGVNNEQFF
.,TRBV4-1,TRBD1,TRBJ1-2,TGCGCCAGCAGCCAAGATCGGACAGGGGATCACTATGGCTACACCTTC,CASSQDRTGDHYGYTF
many,TRBV20-1,.,TRBJ2-1,TGCAGTGCTAGAGATCTGTTTCGTACAGGGCACAATGAGCAGTTCTTC,CSARDLFRTGHNEQFF
once,TRBV5-1,.,TRBJ2-5,TGCGCCAGCAGCTTGTTGGAACTCCAAGAGACCCAGTACTTC,CASSLLELQETQYF
many,TRBV29-1,.,TRBJ2-5,TGCAGCGTTGAAATAGCGGTCCAAGAGACCCAGTACTTC,CSVEIAVQETQYF
many,TRBV7-9,.,TRBJ2-5,TGTGCCAGCAGCCCCGACGGTGTCGAAGGGACCCAGTACTTC,CASSPDGVEGTQYF
.,TRBV7-2,.,TRBJ2-5,TGTGCCAGCAGCTTAGTTCAGGCCCAGTACTTC,CASSLVQAQYF
few,TRBV27,TRBD2,TRBJ2-7,TGTGCCAGCGGGCTAGCGGGAGGGTCCCCAGGCGAGCAGTACTTC,CASGLAGGSPGEQYF
many,TRBV11-2,.,TRBJ2-7,TGTGCCAGCAGCTTTGATCTAACGCCTTCCTACGAGCAGTACTTC,CASSFDLTPSYEQYF
many,TRBV28,.,TRBJ1-1,TGTGCCAGCAGTTTATTTGCGGGGGGCACTGAAGCTTTCTTT,CASSLFAGGTEAFF
few,TRBV27,TRBD1,TRBJ2-7,TGTGCCAGCAGTTCATCGGACAGGGGGCTTCTGTCCGAGCAGTACTTC,CASSSSDRGLLSEQYF
few,TRBV10-3,.,TRBJ2-5,TGTGCCATCAGTGAGGTCCCGCGAGAGACCCAGTACTTC,CAISEVPRETQYF
.,TRBV19,TRBD2,TRBJ2-3,TGTGCCAGTAGTATGCCAGCGGGAGCTAGCACAGATACGCAGTATTTT,CASSMPAGASTDTQYF
many,TRBV12-3/TRBV12-4,.,TRBJ2-1,TGTGCCAGCATCCGAGCTTCCGAAGACAATGAGCAGTTCTTC,CASIRASEDNEQFF
.,TRBV4-2,TRBD2,TRBJ2-5,TGTGCCAGCAGCCAGGTCGGGCGACTAGCGGAACAAGAGACCCAGTACTTC,CASSQVGRLAEQETQYF
.,TRBV6-2/TRBV6-3,.,TRBJ2-6,TGTGCCATTCAAGCAAGCTCTGGGGCCAACGTCCTGACTTTC,CAIQASSGANVLTF
few,TRBV24-1,TRBD2,TRBJ2-1,TGTGCCACCAGTGATCTGGCGGGAGGATACAATGAGCAGTTCTTC,CATSDLAGGYNEQFF
many,TRBV5-1,.,TRBJ2-2,TGCGCCAGCAGCTTGGTTCCACTCACCGGGGAGCTGTTTTTT,CASSLVPLTGELFF
many,TRBV28,TRBD1,TRBJ2-2,TGTGCCAGCAGGGGACAGGGGGTCACCGGGGAGCTGTTTTTT,CASRGQGVTGELFF